What follows is one TCR beta chain and its context. V was pared by 4 bases and J by 3 bases, with 3 bases of the junction left unmatched. CDR1 is SGHNT, CDR2 YYREEE, per germline (reference sequence). The CDR3 is 13 residues long. The protocol was immunoSEQ multiplex PCR, while the TCRdb copy is restricted to in-frame clones and leaves out a portion. The sample records around 30,000 clones, roughly 89% being singletons. The data stem from a study of lymphopenia after photon versus proton radiotherapy. The TCR sequence derives from a woman aged 55-69 years with cholangiocarcinoma. Some clones in this sample may be carry-over from other donors' samples. The chain links TRBV5-4 to TRBJ2-7; 8 positions match TRBD2. The specimen comprised peripheral blood, sampled from a patient treated with proton-based radiotherapy. The CDR3 here is CASSRRGGYEQYF. As DNA, the CDR3 is TGTGCCAGCAGCCGCCGGGGGGGCTACGAGCAGTACTTC.